This is a list of T cell receptor beta chains from one sample in a study of blood T cell repertoires in COVID-19. Profiling relied on immunoSEQ multiplex PCR, and the TCRdb table lists in-frame clones only, not all of them. The sample shows approximately 150,000 clones, 88% of them seen only once. Source material: peripheral blood. These TCRs come from a woman between 55 and 75 years old with acute or convalescent COVID-19. Both conserved end residues are part of each CDR3. The D gene is left open where the match is weak. Some rows mark clone size as missing; the rest say once, few, many or name a class of expanded clone.

. TRBJ1-2 TRBV6-1 TRBD1 CASSARTGYQNYGYTF TGTGCCAGCAGTGCCAGGACAGGGTATCAAAACTATGGCTACACCTTC
. TRBJ1-2 TRBV3-1/TRBV3-2 TRBD1 CASSQQGDYGYTF TGTGCCAGCAGCCAACAGGGGGACTATGGCTACACCTTC
. TRBJ2-5 TRBV5-6 . CASSFQGGETQYF TGTGCCAGCAGCTTCCAGGGTGGGGAGACCCAGTACTTC
. TRBJ2-7 TRBV7-2 . CASSLVGATYEQYF TGTGCCAGCAGCTTAGTTGGGGCTACCTACGAGCAGTACTTC
. TRBJ1-3 TRBV6-5 . CASSPQGNRNTIYF TGTGCCAGCAGCCCCCAGGGGAACCGAAACACCATATATTTT
. TRBJ1-4 TRBV4-2 . CASSYRGQYEKLFF TGTGCCAGCAGCTACCGTGGACAGTATGAAAAACTGTTTTTT
. TRBJ2-7 TRBV5-1 TRBD1 CASSFETGGFEQYF TGCGCCAGCAGCTTCGAGACAGGGGGGTTCGAGCAGTACTTC
. TRBJ1-1 TRBV18 TRBD1 CASSPMDRNEAFF TGTGCCAGCTCACCAATGGACAGGAACGAAGCTTTCTTT
. TRBJ1-4 TRBV5-4 TRBD1 CASSSGQDEKLFF TGTGCCAGCAGCTCGGGACAGGATGAAAAACTGTTTTTT
few TRBJ1-2 TRBV2 . CASSPLSGNYGYTF TGTGCCAGCAGTCCGCTTTCAGGGAACTATGGCTACACCTTC
few TRBJ1-5 TRBV7-2 . CASSLLPAEPQHF TGTGCCAGCAGCTTACTGCCCGCAGAGCCCCAGCATTTT
. TRBJ1-5 TRBV30 . CAWSGTDLNQPQHF TGTGCCTGGAGCGGGACTGACCTCAATCAGCCCCAGCATTTT
. TRBJ1-1 TRBV15 TRBD1 CATSRGDRVTEAFF TGTGCCACCAGCAGGGGGGACAGGGTCACTGAAGCTTTCTTT
once TRBJ1-1 TRBV5-5 TRBD1 CASSILQGADEKAFF TGTGCCAGCAGCATTCTACAGGGGGCGGACGAGAAGGCTTTCTTT
. TRBJ2-1 TRBV5-1 TRBD1 CASSLPTGGNEQFF TGCGCCAGCAGCTTACCCACAGGGGGCAATGAGCAGTTCTTC
. TRBJ1-2 TRBV9 . CASSVVEATNYGYTF TGTGCCAGCAGCGTAGTTGAGGCGACTAACTATGGCTACACCTTC
. TRBJ2-7 TRBV5-6 TRBD1 CASSSQGTGGEQYF TGTGCCAGCAGCTCCCAGGGGACAGGGGGAGAGCAGTACTTC
. TRBJ1-2 TRBV6-6 . CASSYSYYGYTF TGTGCCAGCAGTTACAGCTACTATGGCTACACCTTC
. TRBJ2-7 TRBV9 TRBD1 CASSPNPGQGSYEQYF TGTGCCAGCAGCCCAAACCCGGGACAGGGGTCTTACGAGCAGTACTTC
. TRBJ2-1 TRBV11-2 TRBD2 CASSLVGLAGAYNEQFF TGTGCCAGCAGCTTAGTCGGGCTAGCGGGGGCCTACAATGAGCAGTTCTTC
. TRBJ2-1 TRBV6-5 . CASNRPEEQFF TGTGCCAGCAACCGCCCGGAGGAGCAGTTCTTC
. TRBJ2-7 TRBV4-1 . CASSQDQEPRTHYEQYF TGCGCCAGCAGCCAAGATCAGGAGCCGAGGACTCACTACGAGCAGTACTTC
. TRBJ2-1 TRBV28 . CASSSRVIEQFF TGTGCCAGCAGTTCCAGGGTCATTGAGCAGTTCTTC
. TRBJ1-2 TRBV7-9 . CASSPGLGNYGYTF TGTGCCAGCAGCCCTGGACTTGGTAACTATGGCTACACCTTC
. TRBJ2-1 TRBV11-3 TRBD1 CASSTGQGAAYNEQFF TGTGCCAGCAGCACCGGACAGGGGGCCGCCTACAATGAGCAGTTCTTC
. TRBJ1-4 TRBV7-9 TRBD1 CASSSPGTGNEKLFF TGTGCCAGCAGCTCGCCCGGGACAGGAAATGAAAAACTGTTTTTT
. TRBJ1-2 TRBV12-2 . CASRFGRVYGYTF TGTGCAAGTCGCTTCGGCAGGGTCTATGGCTACACCTTC
. TRBJ1-2 TRBV5-1 . CASSPPSANYGYTF TGCGCCAGCAGCCCCCCAAGCGCTAACTATGGCTACACCTTC
once TRBJ1-4 TRBV25-1 TRBD1 CASSEFTGGNEKLFF TGTGCCAGCAGTGAATTCACAGGGGGTAATGAAAAACTGTTTTTT
. TRBJ1-1 TRBV7-2 TRBD1 CASSLSWTGVNTEAFF TGTGCCAGCAGCTTATCGTGGACAGGAGTGAACACTGAAGCTTTCTTT
once TRBJ2-3 TRBV24-1 TRBD2 CATSGGFLRGGTDTQYF TGTGCCACCAGTGGAGGATTTCTGCGGGGGGGCACAGATACGCAGTATTTT
. TRBJ2-4 TRBV19 . CASSSGDLAKNIQYF TGTGCCAGTAGCTCGGGGGACCTAGCCAAAAACATTCAGTACTTC
. TRBJ1-1 TRBV20-1 . CSAPGGDRAFF TGCAGTGCGCCCGGCGGGGATCGGGCTTTCTTT
. TRBJ1-2 TRBV28 . CASRFWSGADYGYTF TGTGCCAGCAGGTTCTGGTCAGGGGCGGACTATGGCTACACCTTC
. TRBJ2-1 TRBV5-6 TRBD1 CASSTGTQGLEQFF TGTGCCAGCAGCACTGGTACACAGGGGCTTGAGCAGTTCTTC
. TRBJ1-6 TRBV7-3 TRBD1 CASSDEGGTLHF TGTGCCAGCAGCGACGAAGGGGGCACCCTCCACTTT
few TRBJ2-1 TRBV19 . CASSYLYNEQFF TGTGCCAGTAGTTATTTGTACAATGAGCAGTTCTTC
. TRBJ1-2 TRBV30 TRBD1 CAFTGGTQYGYTF TGTGCCTTCACAGGGGGGACCCAATATGGCTACACCTTC
. TRBJ2-5 TRBV18 . CASSPGEYQETQYF TGTGCCAGCTCACCAGGGGAGTACCAAGAGACCCAGTACTTC
. TRBJ2-5 TRBV6-5 TRBD2 CASSWGGGETQYF TGTGCCAGCAGCTGGGGGGGAGGAGAGACCCAGTACTTC
few TRBJ1-1 TRBV30 . CAWSVPNRPGTEAFF TGTGCCTGGAGTGTACCAAACAGGCCGGGCACTGAAGCTTTCTTT
once TRBJ1-6 TRBV6-5 . CASRTRDINNSPLHF TGTGCCAGCAGAACGAGAGACATTAATAATTCACCCCTCCACTTT
few TRBJ1-2 TRBV13 TRBD1 CASSSTRQGNYGYTF TGTGCCAGCAGCTCGACCCGACAGGGCAACTATGGCTACACCTTC
few TRBJ1-3 TRBV18 TRBD1 CASSPSAGGAGGNTIYF TGTGCCAGCTCACCATCGGCAGGGGGCGCAGGTGGAAACACCATATATTTT
. TRBJ2-5 TRBV5-1 TRBD2 CASSLASGGYEETQYF TGCGCCAGCAGCTTGGCTAGCGGGGGGTATGAAGAGACCCAGTACTTC
once TRBJ2-7 TRBV16 . CASSQFDSYEQYF TGTGCCAGCAGCCAATTTGATAGCTACGAGCAGTACTTC